These 5 T cell receptor beta chains came from one sample sequenced in a study of T cell repertoires in ileal Crohn's disease. The time point here: inflamed ileum from the surgical specimen. TCRdb's copy holds only in-frame clones and misses some; the assay was immunoSEQ multiplex PCR. The data contain some 17,000 clones, about 76% of them singletons. Sequencing was done on a sample of ileal tissue. The receptors here all came from an adult with Crohn's disease.

The gene calls are TRBV28 and TRBJ2-7; TRBD1 might be the D (6 bases). Deletions cut 1 base from V and 2 bases from J, with 24 bases between. Germline-derived CDR1 and CDR2 are MDHEN and SYDVKM. This CDR3 comprises 19 residues. The CDR3 reads CASSLFTGKTGPLTYEQYF. The CDR3 coding sequence is TGTGCCAGCAGTTTATTTACGGGCAAAACAGGGCCTCTAACCTACGAGCAGTACTTC.

Note on this clone: One end of the junction is discordant with germline, which a read error may explain. This sequence joins TRBV5-4 and TRBJ2-4; D could derive from TRBD1 or TRBD2 (6 bases each). Germline CDR1 is SGHNT and CDR2 is YYREEE (reference sequence). This CDR3 has 13 residues. CDR3 protein: CASSWDSQGWMDF. DNA for the CDR3: TGTGCCAGCAGCTGGGACTCACAGGGCTGGATGGACTTC.

This chain connects TRBV7-8 to TRBJ2-3; TRBD2 matches at 10 bases. The germline V gene encodes CDR1 SGHVS and CDR2 FQNEAQ. CDR3 length: 14 amino acids. With V trimmed by 5 bases and J by 1 base, 0 bases remained unmatched. CDR3 region: CASSGTSGTDTQYF. Written as DNA, the CDR3 is TGTGCCAGCAGCGGGACTAGCGGCACAGATACGCAGTATTTT.

V gene TRBV10-3 combines with J gene TRBJ2-2; D possibly corresponds to TRBD2 (5 bases). Trimming cost V 2 bases and J 1 base, with 11 bases left between them. This CDR3 contains 16 residues. Germline loops: CDR1 ENHRY, CDR2 SYGVKD. CDR3 coding DNA: TGTGCCATCAGTGAGCAGTCGGCGGGGAACACCGGGGAGCTGTTTTTT. Translation: CAISEQSAGNTGELFF.

This chain uses TRBV9 with TRBJ1-4; D not resolved. V lost 3 bases and J lost 8, with 20 bases in between. The CDR3 is 16 amino acids. Germline CDR1 and CDR2: SGDLS and YYNGEE. The CDR3: CASSAETPTRVEKLFF. In nucleotides, the CDR3 is TGTGCCAGCAGCGCCGAGACCCCCACTAGGGTCGAAAAACTGTTTTTT.